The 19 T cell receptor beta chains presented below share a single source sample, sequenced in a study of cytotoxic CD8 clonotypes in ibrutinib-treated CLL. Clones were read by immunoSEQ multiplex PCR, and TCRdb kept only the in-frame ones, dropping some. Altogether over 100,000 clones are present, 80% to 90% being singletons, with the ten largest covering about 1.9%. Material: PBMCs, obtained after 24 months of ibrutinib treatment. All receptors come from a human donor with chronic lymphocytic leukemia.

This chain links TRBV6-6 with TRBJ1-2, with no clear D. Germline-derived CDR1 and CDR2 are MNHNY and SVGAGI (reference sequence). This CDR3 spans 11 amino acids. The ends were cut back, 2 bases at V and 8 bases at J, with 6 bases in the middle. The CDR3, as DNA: TGTGCCAGCAGTTACCTCTCGGGCTACACCTTC. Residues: CASSYLSGYTF.

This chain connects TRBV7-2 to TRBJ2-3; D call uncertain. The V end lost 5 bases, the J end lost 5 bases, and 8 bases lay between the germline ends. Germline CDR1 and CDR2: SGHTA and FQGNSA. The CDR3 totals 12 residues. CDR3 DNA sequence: TGTGCCAGCAGCCCCTCGGTAGATACGCAGTATTTT. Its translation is CASSPSVDTQYF.

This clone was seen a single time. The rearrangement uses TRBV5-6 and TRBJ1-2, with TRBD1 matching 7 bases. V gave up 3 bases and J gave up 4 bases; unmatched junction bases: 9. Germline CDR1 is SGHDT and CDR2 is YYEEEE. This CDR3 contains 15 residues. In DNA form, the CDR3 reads TGTGCCAGCAGCTGGCGAGGGGACAGCTTCTATGGCTACACCTTC. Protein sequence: CASSWRGDSFYGYTF.

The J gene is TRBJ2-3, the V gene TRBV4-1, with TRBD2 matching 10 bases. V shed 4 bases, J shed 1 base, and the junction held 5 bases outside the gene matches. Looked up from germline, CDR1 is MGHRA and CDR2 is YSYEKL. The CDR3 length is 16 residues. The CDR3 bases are TGCGCCAGCAGCCCTCCCACTAGCGGGGGCACAGATACGCAGTATTTT. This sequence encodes CASSPPTSGGTDTQYF.

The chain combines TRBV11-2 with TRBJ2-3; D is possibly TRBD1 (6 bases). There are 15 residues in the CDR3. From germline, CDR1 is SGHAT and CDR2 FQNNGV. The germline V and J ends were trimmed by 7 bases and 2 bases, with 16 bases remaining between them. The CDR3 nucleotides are TGTGCCAGCACCAAGACAGGACATTCCACAGATACGCAGTATTTT. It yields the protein CASTKTGHSTDTQYF.

This CDR3 reads CASKEGLAGLTDTQYF. CDR3 DNA: TGCGCCAGCAAAGAGGGACTAGCGGGACTCACAGATACGCAGTATTTT. The rearrangement uses TRBV5-1 and TRBJ2-3; 13 positions agree with TRBD2. V trimming: 6 bases; J trimming: 2 bases; junction bases outside the gene matches: 6. The CDR3 contains 16 residues. In germline, CDR1 is SGHRS, CDR2 YFSETQ. The whole variable domain, remainder taken from reference TRBV5-1 and TRBJ2-3, is KAGVTQTPRYLIKTRGQQVTLSCSPISGHRSVSWYQQTPGQGLQFLFEYFSETQRNKGNFPGRFSGRQFSNSRSEMNVSTLELGDSALYLCASKEGLAGLTDTQYFGPGTRLTVL.

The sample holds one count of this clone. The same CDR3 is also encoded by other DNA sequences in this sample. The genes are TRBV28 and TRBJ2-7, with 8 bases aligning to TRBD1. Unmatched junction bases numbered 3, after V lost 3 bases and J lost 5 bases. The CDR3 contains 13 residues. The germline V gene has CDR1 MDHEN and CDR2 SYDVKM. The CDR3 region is CASSFGQGHEQYF. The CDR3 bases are TGTGCCAGCAGTTTCGGACAGGGCCACGAGCAGTACTTC.

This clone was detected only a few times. The CDR3 DNA sequence: TGTGCCAGCTCACCAGGTGATTTAGCGGGAGGTATTTATGAGCAGTTCTTC. Protein sequence: CASSPGDLAGGIYEQFF. The chain has TRBV18 and TRBJ2-1; 10 bases map to TRBD2. This CDR3 has 17 residues. V was pared by 2 bases and J by 8 bases, with 12 bases of the junction left unmatched. Germline CDR1 KGHSH, CDR2 LQKENI.

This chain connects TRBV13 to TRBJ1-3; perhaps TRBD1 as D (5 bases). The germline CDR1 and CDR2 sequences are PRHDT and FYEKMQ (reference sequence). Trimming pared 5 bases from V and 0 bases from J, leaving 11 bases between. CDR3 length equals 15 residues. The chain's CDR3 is CASSPGGFSGNTIYF. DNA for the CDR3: TGTGCCAGCAGCCCGGGGGGGTTCTCTGGAAACACCATATATTTT.

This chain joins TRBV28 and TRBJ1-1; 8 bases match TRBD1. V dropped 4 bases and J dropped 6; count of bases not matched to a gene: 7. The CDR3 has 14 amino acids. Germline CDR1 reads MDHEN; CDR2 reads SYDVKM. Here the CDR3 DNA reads TGTGCCAGCAGTTCTAGGACAGGGTGGGCTGAAGCTTTCTTT. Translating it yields CASSSRTGWAEAFF.

This CDR3 is CASGLHGPNTEAFF. The CDR3 DNA follows: TGTGCTAGTGGTTTGCACGGCCCGAACACTGAAGCTTTCTTT. The chain combines TRBV12-5 with TRBJ1-1; no firm D call. Per the germline V gene, CDR1 is LGHNT and CDR2 is FRNRAP. V lost 2 bases and J lost 1, with 8 bases in between. The length of the CDR3 is 14 residues. The whole variable domain, filled in from reference TRBV12-5 and TRBJ1-1, reads DARVTQTPRHKVTEMGQEVTMRCQPILGHNTVFWYRQTMMQGLELLAYFRNRAPLDDSGMPKDRFSAEMPDATLATLKIQPSEPRDSAVYFCASGLHGPNTEAFFGQGTRLTVV.

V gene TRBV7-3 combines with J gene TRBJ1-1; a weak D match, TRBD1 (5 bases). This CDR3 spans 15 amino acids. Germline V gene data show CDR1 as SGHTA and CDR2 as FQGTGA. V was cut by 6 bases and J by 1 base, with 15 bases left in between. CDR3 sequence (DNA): TGTGCCAGCAGTCTTCGGAGGGGAGAGAACACTGAAGCTTTCTTT. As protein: CASSLRRGENTEAFF.

CDR3 DNA: TGCGCCAGCAGCTCGACTAGCGGGGGATCGAACGAGCAGTACTTC. It codes for CASSSTSGGSNEQYF. This rearrangement joins TRBV5-1 to TRBJ2-7; TRBD2 matches 12 bases. This CDR3 is built from 15 residues. The V gene's germline CDR1 is SGHRS and CDR2 YFSETQ. With 3 bases clipped from V and 5 bases from J, the junction kept 6 bases outside the gene matches.

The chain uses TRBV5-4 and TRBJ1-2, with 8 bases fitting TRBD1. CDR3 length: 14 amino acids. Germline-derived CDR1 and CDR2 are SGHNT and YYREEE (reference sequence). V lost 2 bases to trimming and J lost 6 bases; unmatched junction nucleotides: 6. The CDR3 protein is CASSLQGGLDGYTF. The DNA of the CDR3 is TGTGCCAGCAGCTTACAGGGGGGACTGGATGGCTACACCTTC.

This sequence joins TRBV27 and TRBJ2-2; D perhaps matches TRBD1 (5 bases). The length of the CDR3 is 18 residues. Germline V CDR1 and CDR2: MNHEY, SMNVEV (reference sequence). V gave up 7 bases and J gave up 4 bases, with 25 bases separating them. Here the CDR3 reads CASIFRYTGRVFTGELFF. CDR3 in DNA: TGTGCCAGCATTTTTCGATACACGGGCAGGGTGTTCACCGGGGAGCTGTTTTTT.

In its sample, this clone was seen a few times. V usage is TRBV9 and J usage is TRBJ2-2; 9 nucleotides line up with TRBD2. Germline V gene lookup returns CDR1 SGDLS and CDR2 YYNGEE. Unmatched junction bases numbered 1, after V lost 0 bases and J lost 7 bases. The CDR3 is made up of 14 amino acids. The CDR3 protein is CASSVDSGGGELFF. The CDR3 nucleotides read TGTGCCAGCAGCGTAGATAGCGGGGGCGGGGAGCTGTTTTTT.

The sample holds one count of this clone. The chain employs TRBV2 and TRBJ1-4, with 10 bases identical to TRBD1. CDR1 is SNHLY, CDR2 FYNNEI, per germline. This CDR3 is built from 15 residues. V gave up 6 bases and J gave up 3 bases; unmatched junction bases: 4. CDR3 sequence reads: CASRGQGIPNEKLFF. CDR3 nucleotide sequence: TGTGCCAGCAGGGGACAGGGGATCCCTAATGAAAAACTGTTTTTT.

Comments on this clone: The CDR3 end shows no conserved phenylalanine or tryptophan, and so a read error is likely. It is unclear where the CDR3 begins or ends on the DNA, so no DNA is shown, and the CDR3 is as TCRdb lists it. The CDR3 loop reads CASSPGPLDSLSS. The J gene is TRBJ1-2, the V gene TRBV7-9; the table's D call, TRBD1, was not checked against the DNA. The CDR3 is 13 amino acids long, termini counted. Germline CDR1 reads SEHNR; CDR2 reads FQNEAQ (reference sequence).

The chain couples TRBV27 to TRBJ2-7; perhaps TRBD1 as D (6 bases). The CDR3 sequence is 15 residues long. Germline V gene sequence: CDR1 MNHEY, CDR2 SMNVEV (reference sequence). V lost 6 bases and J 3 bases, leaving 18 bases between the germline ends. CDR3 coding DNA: TGTGCCAGCAGACGCTTTTCGGACAGAAACTACGAGCAGTACTTC. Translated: CASRRFSDRNYEQYF.